The 20 T cell receptor beta chains given below trace back to one sample, sequenced in a study of blood T cell repertoires in COVID-19. Generated by immunoSEQ multiplex PCR, the TCRdb table keeps only in-frame clones and is missing some. The sample yields approximately 490,000 clones, 75% to 90% seen once. Input material: PBMCs or T cells enriched from blood (not recorded which). These receptor sequences come from a woman aged 18-29 years who had recovered from COVID-19.

Notes on this clone: The same CDR3 can be traced to other DNA sequences in this sample. The chain is built from TRBV5-1 and TRBJ1-1; 8 nucleotides agree with TRBD1. V lost 5 bases and J lost 0; bases outside the gene matches: 3. The CDR3 loop spans 14 amino acids. Germline lookup yields CDR1 SGHRS and CDR2 YFSETQ. CDR3 region: CASSPDRVNTEAFF. The CDR3 DNA sequence: TGCGCCAGCAGTCCGGACAGGGTGAACACTGAAGCTTTCTTT.

The chain combines TRBV6-5 with TRBJ2-7; 9 bases align to TRBD1. This CDR3 contains 13 residues. From germline, CDR1 is MNHEY and CDR2 SVGAGI. The V segment lost 8 bases and the J segment 3 bases; nucleotides outside the gene matches: 5. For the CDR3, the DNA is TGTGCCAGCGACACAGGGGGCATCTACGAGCAGTACTTC. It translates to CASDTGGIYEQYF.

This clone was counted between two and nine times. The chain is built from TRBV7-2 and TRBJ2-1, with D maybe TRBD2 (5 bases). Germline CDR1 and CDR2: SGHTA and FQGNSA. Trimming cost V 3 bases and J 9 bases, with 15 bases left between them. The CDR3 has 14 amino acids. CDR3 in amino acids: CASSFPRGYGEQFF. The CDR3 DNA is TGTGCCAGCAGCTTCCCCCGGGGATACGGTGAGCAGTTCTTC.

The chain uses TRBV27 and TRBJ1-1; D is perhaps TRBD1 (6 bases). The CDR3 extends over 16 amino acids. V was trimmed by 4 bases and J by 1 base, leaving 16 bases between them. Germline V CDR1 and CDR2: MNHEY, SMNVEV (reference sequence). The CDR3 sequence is CASSSLTGHRNTEAFF. The CDR3 coding sequence is TGTGCCAGCAGTTCCCTAACGGGACATAGGAACACTGAAGCTTTCTTT.

The rearrangement joins TRBV9 to TRBJ1-2, with TRBD1 matching over 10 bases. The CDR3 is 17 amino acids. V gave up 0 bases and J gave up 4 bases; unmatched junction bases: 9. The germline V gene encodes CDR1 SGDLS and CDR2 YYNGEE. As DNA, the CDR3 is TGTGCCAGCAGCGTAGCCGGGACAGGGGAGTTCGGCTATGGCTACACCTTC. Translated, it gives CASSVAGTGEFGYGYTF.

The chain carries TRBV30 and TRBJ1-6; 9 nucleotides agree with TRBD1. Unmatched junction bases numbered 15, after V lost 4 bases and J lost 14 bases. The CDR3 is made up of 15 amino acids. Germline CDR1 GTSNPN, CDR2 SVGIG (reference sequence). The DNA for the CDR3 is TGTGCCTGGAAACTGACAGGGGGGACCTTGGGGGCCCTCCACTTT. As protein: CAWKLTGGTLGALHF.

The chain couples TRBV30 to TRBJ1-6, with 9 nucleotides matching TRBD1. Looked up from germline, CDR1 is GTSNPN and CDR2 is SVGIG (reference sequence). The CDR3 contains 14 residues. The V gene end was trimmed by 2 bases and the J gene end by 8 bases; junction bases not matched to a gene: 4. CDR3 in amino acids: CAWSPGQGDSPLHF. CDR3 nucleotide sequence: TGTGCCTGGAGTCCGGGACAGGGAGATTCACCCCTCCACTTT.

This chain uses TRBV5-4 with TRBJ1-2, with D perhaps TRBD1 (6 bases). Between the trimmed V and J ends, which lost 1 base and 6 bases, there was a span of 10 bases. Per the germline V gene, CDR1 is SGHNT and CDR2 is YYREEE (reference sequence). The CDR3 extends over 13 amino acids. As DNA, the CDR3 is TGTGCCAGCAGCTTGTCCCAGGGGAATGGCTACACCTTC. Translating gives CASSLSQGNGYTF.

The genes are TRBV5-6 and TRBJ2-2, with 7 positions matching TRBD1. There are 15 residues in the CDR3. Losses at the gene ends were 4 bases for V and 0 bases for J; bases not matched to a gene: 3. Germline CDR1 reads SGHDT; CDR2 reads YYEEEE. The chain's CDR3 is CASSRTGANTGELFF. CDR3 DNA: TGTGCCAGCAGCCGGACAGGAGCGAACACCGGGGAGCTGTTTTTT.

The chain links TRBV2 to TRBJ1-4, with D possibly being TRBD1 (5 bases). Germline V CDR1 and CDR2: SNHLY, FYNNEI. Trimming shortened V by 1 base and J by 4 bases, and 10 bases separated the two germline ends. The CDR3 runs to 15 residues. The CDR3 DNA follows: TGTGCCAGCAGTGAAGGGGGGGGGTTTAATGAAAAACTGTTTTTT. This sequence encodes CASSEGGGFNEKLFF. The full variable domain, with the rest looked up from reference TRBV2 and TRBJ1-4, is EPEVTQTPSHQVTQMGQEVILRCVPISNHLYFYWYRQILGQKVEFLVSFYNNEISEKSEIFDDQFSVERPDGSNFTLKIRSTKLEDSAMYFCASSEGGGFNEKLFFGSGTQLSVL.

The genes are TRBV18 and TRBJ2-5; D is possibly TRBD2 (5 bases). The CDR3 is 13 amino acids. CDR1 and CDR2 from the germline V gene are KGHSH and LQKENI. V lost 7 bases, J lost 2 bases, and 11 bases lay in between. CDR3 sequence: CASFRGWQETQYF. In DNA, the CDR3 is TGTGCCAGCTTCCGAGGGTGGCAAGAGACCCAGTACTTC. The variable domain in full, completed from reference TRBV18 and TRBJ2-5, reads NAGVMQNPRHLVRRRGQEARLRCSPMKGHSHVYWYRQLPEEGLKFMVYLQKENIIDESGMPKERFSAEFPKEGPSILRIQQVVRGDSAAYFCASFRGWQETQYFGPGTRLLVL.

The rearrangement links TRBV6-5 to TRBJ2-7, with a tentative D call TRBD2 (6 bases). Germline V gene sequence: CDR1 MNHEY, CDR2 SVGAGI. CDR3 length: 13 amino acids. V dropped 5 bases and J dropped 3 bases, with 11 bases sitting between them. CDR3 protein: CASSLAPGYEQYF. Written as DNA, the CDR3 is TGTGCCAGCAGTCTAGCGCCGGGCTACGAGCAGTACTTC.

The chain uses TRBV6-5 and TRBJ2-3; weak D call: TRBD2 (5 bases). From germline, CDR1 is MNHEY and CDR2 SVGAGI. The CDR3 consists of 14 residues. Deletions cut 6 bases from V and 2 bases from J, with 12 bases between. CDR3 region: CASREDGNTDTQYF. The CDR3 DNA sequence: TGTGCCAGCAGGGAGGACGGGAACACAGATACGCAGTATTTT.

This rearrangement joins TRBV21-1 to TRBJ1-2; no check of the table's D call, TRBD1, against the DNA was made. TRBV21-1 is deemed a pseudogene. The CDR3 totals 18 residues. The DNA of the CDR3 is TGTGCCAGCAGCAAGGGCGAGGGGGTAAGCTCGTCTAACTATGGCTACACCTTC. Its protein is CASSKGEGVSSSNYGYTF.

The genes are TRBV7-6 and TRBJ2-3; 11 positions agree with TRBD2. CDR3 length equals 15 residues. Trimming at V came to 4 bases and at J to 10 bases, leaving 10 bases not matched to a gene. Germline V gives CDR1 SGHVS, CDR2 FNYEAQ. CDR3 bases: TGTGCCAGCAGCTGGGGACTAGCGGATTTGGGGGCGCAGTATTTT. Translating gives CASSWGLADLGAQYF.

This chain connects TRBV5-1 to TRBJ2-5; D is undetermined. CDR3 size: 12 residues. V lost 6 bases and J lost 4, with 10 bases in between. Looked up from germline, CDR1 is SGHRS and CDR2 is YFSETQ. The CDR3 spells CASTSNGETQYF. In nucleotides, the CDR3 is TGCGCCAGCACCTCGAACGGAGAGACCCAGTACTTC.

This chain links TRBV29-1 with TRBJ2-7; perhaps TRBD1 as D (8 bases). V was trimmed by 2 bases and J by 4 bases, leaving 15 bases between them. Looked up from germline, CDR1 is SQVTM and CDR2 is ANQGSEA. The CDR3 length is 14 residues. The CDR3, as DNA: TGCAGCGTTGAAATGACAGGGGAGGGGTACGAGCAGTACTTC. This encodes CSVEMTGEGYEQYF.

The V and J genes are TRBV10-3 and TRBJ2-1; 12 bases align to TRBD2. Germline CDR1 ENHRY, CDR2 SYGVKD. The V gene end was trimmed by 10 bases and the J gene end by 8 bases; junction bases not matched to a gene: 9. The CDR3 runs to 14 residues. The CDR3 loop is CATSSRLAGDEQFF. For the CDR3, the DNA is TGTGCCACCTCCTCCCGACTAGCGGGGGATGAGCAGTTCTTC.

This chain connects TRBV4-1 to TRBJ2-1; D remains unclear. The CDR3 is made up of 16 amino acids. Germline-derived CDR1 and CDR2 are MGHRA and YSYEKL. Between the trimmed V and J ends, which lost 0 bases and 0 bases, there was a span of 9 bases. This chain's CDR3 is CASSQEEPSSYNEQFF. The CDR3 coding sequence is TGCGCCAGCAGCCAAGAAGAACCCAGCTCCTACAATGAGCAGTTCTTC.

This chain connects TRBV29-1 to TRBJ1-3; D uncertain. The CDR3 totals 16 residues. CDR1 is SQVTM and CDR2 is ANQGSEA in the germline V gene. V was trimmed by 7 bases and J by 3 bases, leaving 22 bases between them. CDR3 DNA: TGCAGCGCAGCCTTCGGTTGGTCCAGAGGTGGAAACACCATATATTTT. This codes for CSAAFGWSRGGNTIYF. The variable domain in full, with the rest retrieved from reference TRBV29-1 and TRBJ1-3, is SAVISQKPSRDICQRGTSLTIQCQVDSQVTMMFWYRQQPGQSLTLIATANQGSEATYESGFVIDKFPISRPNLTFSTLTVSNMSPEDSSIYLCSAAFGWSRGGNTIYFGEGSWLTVV.